Following are 27 T cell receptor beta chains from one sample sequenced in a study of metastatic and nonmetastatic thyroid tumors. TCRdb called clones again from the PCR reads with MiXCR. This table holds over 9,000 clones, 38% found once. Treatment of any kind had been given to no patient before thyroid surgery. Sequencing input: tumor tissue. The origin of the receptors is a female donor with papillary thyroid cancer or a benign thyroid nodule (not recorded which). Some clones in this sample may be carry-over from other donors' samples.

The chain employs TRBV20-1 and TRBJ1-2; a possible D gene is TRBD1 (6 bases). There are 12 residues in the CDR3. The V end lost 1 base, the J end lost 5 bases, and 8 bases lay between the germline ends. The V gene's germline CDR1 is DFQATT and CDR2 SNEGSKA (reference sequence). The CDR3 nucleotides read TGCAGTGCTAGAGTGGGGGCGTATGGCTACACCTTC. Translating it yields CSARVGAYGYTF.

The chain carries TRBV10-3 and TRBJ1-3; 7 positions agree with TRBD1. The CDR3 consists of 16 residues. Germline loops: CDR1 ENHRY, CDR2 SYGVKD. The V and J ends lost 0 bases and 2 bases, in that order; junction bases with no gene match: 4. Here the CDR3 reads CAISESEDRAGNTIYF. For the CDR3, the DNA is TGTGCCATCAGTGAGTCCGAAGACAGGGCTGGAAACACCATATATTTT.

This clone was detected only a few times. CDR3 coding DNA: TGTGCCAGTAGTATAAAGCCCCCTACCTACGAGCAGTACTTC. This sequence encodes CASSIKPPTYEQYF. The rearrangement uses TRBV19 and TRBJ2-7; no definite D call. CDR1 and CDR2 (germline): LNHDA, SQIVND (reference sequence). This CDR3 is 14 amino acids long. V shed 2 bases and J shed 2 bases, with 10 bases lying between them.

There are a few counts of this clone. This chain links TRBV12-3 or TRBV12-4 with TRBJ2-3; D may be TRBD1 or TRBD2 (5 bases each). The CDR3 totals 14 residues. Trimming took off 6 bases at V and 2 bases at J, with 12 bases between the two ends. The CDR3 here is CASRSRGSTDTQYF. CDR3 nucleotides: TGTGCCAGCAGATCCCGGGGCTCCACAGATACGCAGTATTTT.

This clone was recorded a few times. The chain's CDR3 is CASSDRGDADTQYF. Here the CDR3 DNA reads TGTGCCAGCAGTGACAGGGGGGACGCTGATACGCAGTATTTT. The chain uses TRBV6-4 and TRBJ2-3, with D tentatively TRBD1 or TRBD2 (6 bases each). V lost 2 bases and J 6 bases, leaving 12 bases between the germline ends. The CDR3 runs 14 residues. Germline V CDR1 and CDR2: MRHNA, SNTAGT.

This chain uses TRBV25-1 with TRBJ2-5, with 7 bases lining up with TRBD1. The length of the CDR3 is 16 residues. The J segment lost 2 bases and the V segment lost 1 base, leaving 7 bases of the junction unmatched. The germline V gene has CDR1 MGHDK and CDR2 SYGVNS. CDR3 protein: CASSEFRTGEQETQYF. As DNA, the CDR3 is TGTGCCAGCAGTGAATTCCGGACAGGAGAACAAGAGACCCAGTACTTC. Together with reference TRBV25-1 and TRBJ2-5, the CDR3 gives the full variable domain: EADIYQTPRYLVIGTGKKITLECSQTMGHDKMYWYQQDPGMELHLIHYSYGVNSTEKGDLSSESTVSRIRTEHFPLTLESARPSHTSQYLCASSEFRTGEQETQYFGPGTRLLVL.

This clone occurred a few times. V usage is TRBV28 and J usage is TRBJ2-7, with unresolved D. V was shortened by 3 bases and J by 0 bases, with 6 bases between the two germline ends. Germline values: CDR1 MDHEN, CDR2 SYDVKM. This CDR3 spans 13 amino acids. The CDR3, as DNA: TGTGCCAGCAGTTTCGAAAACTCCTACGAGCAGTACTTC. Translation gives CASSFENSYEQYF.

The chain links TRBV20-1 to TRBJ1-1, with 8 bases fitting TRBD1. This CDR3 comprises 15 residues. Germline V lookup: CDR1 DFQATT, CDR2 SNEGSKA (reference sequence). V shed 3 bases and J 4 bases; nucleotides not matched to a gene: 10. In nucleotides, the CDR3 is TGCAGTGCTAGGACGGTAAATACAGGGGGCACTGAAGCTTTCTTT. Residues: CSARTVNTGGTEAFF.

This chain uses TRBV3-1 with TRBJ2-2; D remains unclear. The CDR3 has 16 residues. V gave up 0 bases and J gave up 6 bases, with 14 bases separating them. Per the germline V gene, CDR1 is LGHDT and CDR2 is YNNKEL (reference sequence). The CDR3 reads CASSQDHQIVAGELFF. The CDR3 DNA is TGTGCCAGCAGCCAAGATCACCAAATAGTTGCCGGGGAGCTGTTTTTT.

The chain couples TRBV28 to TRBJ2-1; 7 bases line up with TRBD2. Trimming at V came to 7 bases and at J to 0 bases, leaving 6 bases not matched to a gene. Germline V CDR1 and CDR2: MDHEN, SYDVKM. This CDR3 is built from 15 residues. DNA for the CDR3: TGTGCCAGCAAGGTAGCGGGTTCCTCCTACAATGAGCAGTTCTTC. This gives the protein CASKVAGSSYNEQFF.

This clone was seen only a few times. The rearrangement joins TRBV12-3 or TRBV12-4 to TRBJ2-3; D is ambiguous. V lost 7 bases and J 2 bases, leaving 10 bases between the germline ends. The CDR3 is 13 amino acids. CDR3 loop: CASKKTHTDTQYF. The CDR3 bases are TGTGCCAGCAAAAAGACGCACACAGATACGCAGTATTTT.

The CDR3 region has the DNA TGTGCCAGCAGTTTTTTAACGCGTAATTCACCCCTCCACTTT. Translating it yields CASSFLTRNSPLHF. The chain has TRBV28 and TRBJ1-6; no clear D gene. This CDR3 region has 14 residues. V was trimmed by 3 bases and J by 6 bases, leaving 9 bases between them. The germline gives CDR1 MDHEN, CDR2 SYDVKM.

This chain links TRBV11-2 with TRBJ2-7, with TRBD1 identical over 8 bases. With 3 bases clipped from V and 7 bases from J, the junction kept 5 bases outside the gene matches. Germline V gene data show CDR1 as SGHAT and CDR2 as FQNNGV. CDR3 length: 13 residues. The CDR3 spells CASSFQGAGEQYF. Written as DNA, the CDR3 is TGTGCCAGCAGCTTTCAGGGGGCGGGTGAGCAGTACTTC.

This clone appeared a few times. This rearrangement joins TRBV6-1 to TRBJ2-5; D could derive from TRBD1 or TRBD2 (5 bases each). CDR1 and CDR2 from the germline V gene are MNHNS and SASEGT. V gave up 3 bases and J gave up 4 bases, with 15 bases separating them. The CDR3 loop spans 15 amino acids. The CDR3 nucleotides are TGTGCCAGCAGTGAGAACGGGGCAGGAGGAGAGACCCAGTACTTC. Its protein is CASSENGAGGETQYF.

This clone appeared a few times. The chain couples TRBV19 to TRBJ1-2; D gene ambiguous. V lost 9 bases to trimming and J lost 3 bases, with 14 bases between them. The CDR3 totals 13 residues. CDR1 and CDR2 (germline): LNHDA, SQIVND (reference sequence). In nucleotides, the CDR3 is TGTGCCAGCTCAAGGGAAGGGTACTATGGCTACACCTTC. This sequence encodes CASSREGYYGYTF.

This clone showed up just a few times. J is TRBJ2-1 and V is TRBV11-2; 9 bases agree with TRBD1. CDR3 size: 16 residues. Looked up from germline, CDR1 is SGHAT and CDR2 is FQNNGV. V lost 4 bases and J lost 5; bases outside the gene matches: 9. The CDR3 spells CASSSGTGQFNNEQFF. Here the CDR3 DNA reads TGTGCCAGCAGCTCCGGGACAGGGCAATTTAACAATGAGCAGTTCTTC.

The sample holds a few counts of this clone. The rearrangement links TRBV6-5 to TRBJ2-6; the match to TRBD2 covers 10 bases. This CDR3 has 18 residues. J gave up 5 bases and V 0 bases, and 7 bases lay outside the gene matches. Germline V gene sequence: CDR1 MNHEY, CDR2 SVGAGI. CDR3 region: CASSYSASGSLWANVLTF. The DNA for the CDR3 is TGTGCCAGCAGTTACTCAGCTAGCGGGAGCCTCTGGGCCAACGTCCTGACTTTC.

This rearrangement joins TRBV3-1 to TRBJ1-2, with 7 bases identical to TRBD1. J gave up 8 bases and V 2 bases, and 8 bases lay outside the gene matches. This CDR3 spans 14 amino acids. CDR1 is LGHDT and CDR2 is YNNKEL in the germline V gene (reference sequence). The CDR3 loop reads CASSQKQGLRGYTF. The CDR3 nucleotides are TGTGCCAGCAGCCAAAAACAGGGGTTGAGGGGCTACACCTTC.

This clone has more than one count but fewer than ten. The J gene is TRBJ2-7, the V gene TRBV12-3 or TRBV12-4; no firm D call. This CDR3 region has 14 residues. Trimming took 7 bases from V and 0 from J, leaving 13 bases between them. CDR3 residues: CASNGQTGSYEQYF. For the CDR3, the DNA is TGTGCCAGCAATGGGCAGACCGGCTCCTACGAGCAGTACTTC.

This sequence joins TRBV5-1 and TRBJ2-3, with 8 nucleotides matching TRBD2. Germline V gene data show CDR1 as SGHRS and CDR2 as YFSETQ. J lost 1 base, V lost 0 bases, and 4 bases had no gene match. The CDR3 runs 16 residues. The CDR3 coding sequence is TGCGCCAGCAGCTTGGCCGGGACTAGTGGCACAGATACGCAGTATTTT. It yields the protein CASSLAGTSGTDTQYF.

The chain links TRBV30 to TRBJ1-2, with D perhaps matching TRBD1 (6 bases). Germline CDR1 and CDR2: GTSNPN and SVGIG (reference sequence). The CDR3 covers 13 residues. Between the trimmed V and J ends, which lost 0 bases and 3 bases, there was a span of 8 bases. CDR3 sequence: CAWSVGGHYGYTF. CDR3 DNA sequence: TGTGCCTGGAGTGTAGGGGGGCACTATGGCTACACCTTC.

This clone was counted only a few times. This rearrangement joins TRBV24-1 to TRBJ2-2; TRBD2 matches 11 bases. Germline V gene data show CDR1 as KGHDR and CDR2 as SFDVKD. CDR3 length: 18 amino acids. The junction had 3 bases not matched to a gene; V was cut back by 1 base and J by 0 bases. The CDR3 protein is CATSDLGTSGPNTGELFF. The CDR3 DNA reads as TGTGCCACCAGTGATTTAGGGACTAGCGGACCGAACACCGGGGAGCTGTTTTTT.

The chain has TRBV6-2 or TRBV6-3 and TRBJ2-5; TRBD2 is a possible D gene (6 bases). Per germline, CDR1 MNHEY and CDR2 SVGEGT. Trimming pared 6 bases from V and 4 bases from J, leaving 15 bases between. This CDR3 is built from 14 residues. CDR3 residues: CASSQPGLAETQYF. As DNA, the CDR3 is TGTGCCAGCAGCCAACCGGGACTTGCAGAGACCCAGTACTTC.

A few counts support this clone. The chain has TRBV29-1 and TRBJ1-2; 7 positions match TRBD1. V lost 4 bases, J lost 4 bases, and 9 bases stayed unmatched. The CDR3 runs to 14 residues. Germline V gives CDR1 SQVTM, CDR2 ANQGSEA. Written as DNA, the CDR3 is TGCAGCGTTGCTGAGGGGGCCACCGGCTATGGCTACACCTTC. This codes for CSVAEGATGYGYTF.

This clone was found a few times. The gene calls are TRBV6-1 and TRBJ1-1; D is perhaps TRBD1 (5 bases). Germline V CDR1 and CDR2: MNHNS, SASEGT. Trimming removed 3 bases at V and 1 base at J, with 6 bases between. The CDR3 has 13 amino acids. In DNA form, the CDR3 reads TGTGCCAGCAGTGAGAGGGGGAACACTGAAGCTTTCTTT. Translation gives CASSERGNTEAFF.

V usage is TRBV6-1 and J usage is TRBJ2-3, with a weak D call TRBD1 (5 bases). Trimming removed 6 bases at V and 5 bases at J, with 15 bases between. The CDR3 totals 14 residues. Germline V lookup: CDR1 MNHNS, CDR2 SASEGT. The CDR3 nucleotides are TGTGCCAGCAGCGCCCCAGGGAACGGAGATACGCAGTATTTT. It is translated as CASSAPGNGDTQYF.

This clone was seen a few times. The chain uses TRBV6-1 and TRBJ2-1; 9 bases match TRBD2. Germline CDR1 reads MNHNS; CDR2 reads SASEGT. The V segment lost 2 bases and the J segment 4 bases; nucleotides outside the gene matches: 3. This CDR3 has 15 residues. The CDR3 protein is CASSELAGPYNEQFF. The CDR3 region has the DNA TGTGCCAGCAGTGAACTAGCGGGACCATACAATGAGCAGTTCTTC.